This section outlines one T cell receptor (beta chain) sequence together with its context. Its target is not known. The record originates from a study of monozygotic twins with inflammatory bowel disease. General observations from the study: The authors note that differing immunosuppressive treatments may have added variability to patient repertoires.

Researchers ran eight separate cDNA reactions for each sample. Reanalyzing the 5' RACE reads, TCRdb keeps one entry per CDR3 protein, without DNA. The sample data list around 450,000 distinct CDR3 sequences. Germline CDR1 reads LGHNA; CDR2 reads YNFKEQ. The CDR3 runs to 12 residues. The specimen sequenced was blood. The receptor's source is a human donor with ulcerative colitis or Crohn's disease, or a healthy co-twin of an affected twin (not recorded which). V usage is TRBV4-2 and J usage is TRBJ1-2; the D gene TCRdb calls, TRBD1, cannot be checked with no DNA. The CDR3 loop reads CASSQGQYGYTF.